The subject of this entry is one T cell receptor (beta chain). The antigen is undetermined. The source of the sample is a study of OX40 agonist ivuxolimab in advanced cancers. Study at large: Patients received the agonistic anti-OX40 (CD134) antibody ivuxolimab.

Peripheral blood came from all dose cohorts at three timepoints. TCRdb's table, derived via immunoSEQ multiplex PCR, lists solely in-frame clones and lacks some. Of about 48,000 clones listed, roughly 86% are singletons. Whole-study results and caveats: Dosing at 0.1 to 3.0 mg/kg was accompanied by clonal expansion of CD4+ and CD8+ blood T cells by week 6. Compared with CD4+, CD8+ T cells on average had more expanded clones.

The TCR was taken from an adult with an advanced solid tumor such as melanoma, head and neck, liver or kidney cancer. This specimen was CD4+ or CD8+ T cells sorted from blood, taken in a trial of the OX40 agonist ivuxolimab.

The CDR3, as DNA: TGTGCCAGCAGTGAAGGCAACCAAGAGACCCAGTACTTC. This encodes CASSEGNQETQYF. The rearrangement links TRBV2 to TRBJ2-5; D is unresolved. Trimming pared 1 base from V and 0 bases from J, leaving 3 bases between. Germline values: CDR1 SNHLY, CDR2 FYNNEI. The CDR3 spans 13 residues.